The subject of this entry is one TCR beta chain. Authors' methods: Reference gene primers were amplified, and this amplification served to estimate nucleated cell counts. The table came from immunoSEQ multiplex PCR; TCRdb's copy has only in-frame clones and leaves some out. Clone size and the V and J calls come from that table; the DNA yielded D and trimming. Of approximately 97,000 clones listed, 70% to 85% are singletons. The record originates from a study of blood T cell repertoires in COVID-19. Study overall: Both acute and convalescent COVID-19 samples were obtained from the United States, Italy and Spain. From T cells, B-cell-depleted T cells, or PBMCs came the material, which was cDNA or gDNA.

This CDR3 is 14 amino acids long. CDR1 and CDR2 from the germline V gene are MNHEY and SMNVEV (reference sequence). V lost 5 bases to trimming and J lost 7 bases, with 17 bases between them. The V call is TRBV27, the J call TRBJ1-1, with TRBD1 as a possible D gene (5 bases). Source material: peripheral blood. This TCR came from a man between 60 and 75 years old with active or convalescent COVID-19. Here the CDR3 DNA reads TGTGCCAGCAGTCTAGCGGGGCGGTGGGTTGAAGCTTTCTTT. Protein: CASSLAGRWVEAFF.